Shown below are 10 T cell receptor beta chains from a single sample sequenced in a study of T cells after yellow fever vaccination. MiXCR was run by TCRdb on the 5' RACE reads, yielding one entry per CDR3 protein. The sample has 350,000 to 450,000 distinct CDR3 sequences, approximately 6% seen once. This sample comprised PBMCs, obtained 5 days after the yellow fever booster vaccination. These receptors all come from a man in his thirties or forties who received the YFV17D yellow fever vaccine.

J is TRBJ1-2 and V is TRBV7-9, with D unresolved. The germline V gene encodes CDR1 SEHNR and CDR2 FQNEAQ (reference sequence). The CDR3 contains 10 residues. Trimming shortened V by 5 bases and J by 8 bases, and 6 bases separated the two germline ends. The CDR3 region is CASSPPGYTF. DNA of the CDR3: TGTGCCAGCAGCCCTCCGGGCTACACCTTC.

The chain is built from TRBV10-2 and TRBJ2-5, with D unresolved. Trimming left V 8 bases short and J 5 bases short, with 6 bases between. This CDR3 region has 10 residues. CDR1 is WSHSY, CDR2 SAAADI, per germline. CDR3 nucleotide sequence: TGCGCCAGCGGACGGGAGACCCAGTACTTC. This translates into CASGRETQYF.

The V and J genes are TRBV7-2 and TRBJ2-3, with 8 bases matching TRBD2. CDR1 and CDR2 from the germline V gene are SGHTA and FQGNSA. This CDR3 contains 14 residues. The V and J ends lost 7 bases and 6 bases, in that order; junction bases with no gene match: 9. CDR3 sequence reads: CASNPAGGTDTQYF. In nucleotides, the CDR3 is TGTGCCAGCAACCCTGCGGGAGGAACGGATACGCAGTATTTT.

This clonotype has only a few counts. The J gene is TRBJ2-2, the V gene TRBV30, with TRBD2 as a possible D gene (6 bases). The V and J ends lost 3 bases and 1 base respectively, with 9 bases between them. The CDR3 sequence is 14 residues long. In germline, CDR1 is GTSNPN, CDR2 SVGIG (reference sequence). CDR3 amino acids: CAWRAAGNTGELFF. The CDR3 DNA reads TGTGCCTGGAGGGCAGCGGGGAACACCGGGGAGCTGTTTTTT.

This clonotype occurred a few times. The chain employs TRBV5-1 and TRBJ2-5; D remains ambiguous. Between the trimmed V and J ends, which lost 0 bases and 2 bases, there was a span of 8 bases. The CDR3 sequence is 14 residues long. Germline CDR1 and CDR2: SGHRS and YFSETQ. Here the CDR3 DNA reads TGCGCCAGCAGCTTGGAGCCTGGACAAGAGACCCAGTACTTC. It encodes CASSLEPGQETQYF.

This clonotype was seen a handful of times. The chain combines TRBV5-4 with TRBJ2-2; D not certain. The CDR3 has 14 residues. The germline CDR1 and CDR2 sequences are SGHNT and YYREEE (reference sequence). Trimming cost V 4 bases and J 3 bases, with 10 bases left between them. The CDR3 loop reads CASSEDGYTGELFF. CDR3 DNA sequence: TGTGCCAGCAGCGAGGACGGATACACCGGGGAGCTGTTTTTT.

This clonotype was observed a handful of times. The rearrangement uses TRBV4-2 and TRBJ2-7; D is unresolved. V was pared by 3 bases and J by 3 bases, with 21 bases between. Germline V gene data show CDR1 as LGHNA and CDR2 as YNFKEQ. The CDR3 sequence is 17 residues long. In DNA form, the CDR3 reads TGTGCCAGCAGCCAGAGGATGGTGGCCACGATAGACTACGAGCAGTACTTC. This translates into CASSQRMVATIDYEQYF.

V is TRBV7-6 and J is TRBJ2-3, with 9 bases matching TRBD1. V lost 5 bases, J lost 5 bases, and 8 bases stayed unmatched. Germline V gene lookup returns CDR1 SGHVS and CDR2 FNYEAQ. The CDR3 runs to 15 residues. The CDR3 spells CASSRQGGLVDTQYF. The CDR3 nucleotides read TGTGCCAGCAGCCGACAGGGGGGGTTAGTAGATACGCAGTATTTT.

The chain links TRBV5-1 to TRBJ1-2; tentatively, D is TRBD1 (5 bases). This CDR3 spans 12 amino acids. With 7 bases removed from V and 9 bases from J, the gap between germline ends came to 16 bases. Germline values: CDR1 SGHRS, CDR2 YFSETQ. CDR3 sequence (DNA): TGCGCCAGCCCGCTGGAGGGGTCGAGCTACACCTTC. Translated, it gives CASPLEGSSYTF.

The V and J genes are TRBV4-1 and TRBJ2-6; D not certain. V was shortened by 1 base and J by 12 bases, with 13 bases between the two germline ends. Germline CDR1 and CDR2: MGHRA and YSYEKL. The CDR3 contains 14 residues. The CDR3 loop reads CASSQGSFSAVLTF. The CDR3, as DNA: TGCGCCAGCAGCCAAGGGTCCTTCAGTGCCGTCCTGACTTTC.